A single sample is the source of the 7 T cell receptor beta chains below, sequenced in a study of T cell changes during pregnancy in multiple sclerosis. Sequencing used immunoSEQ multiplex PCR; TCRdb keeps in-frame clones, though not all of them. The table records some 110,000 clones, 90% to 95% of them present only once. This specimen consisted of peripheral blood, obtained in the third trimester of pregnancy. These receptors were taken from a female donor with multiple sclerosis, enrolled in a pregnancy study.

This clone was seen a single time. This chain connects TRBV5-6 to TRBJ2-5; the D gene is possibly TRBD1 (6 bases). The CDR3 extends over 14 amino acids. The V gene's germline CDR1 is SGHDT and CDR2 YYEEEE. V gave up 0 bases and J gave up 1 base, with 7 bases separating them. This CDR3 is CASSLDRVQETQYF. Here the CDR3 DNA reads TGTGCCAGCAGCTTGGACAGGGTCCAAGAGACCCAGTACTTC.

The chain employs TRBV29-1 and TRBJ1-1; unclear D gene. The CDR3 sequence is 12 residues long. The germline gives CDR1 SQVTM, CDR2 ANQGSEA. With 4 bases removed from V and 3 bases from J, the gap between germline ends came to 9 bases. The CDR3 spells CSVVTGYTEAFF. In nucleotides, the CDR3 is TGCAGCGTTGTAACCGGGTACACTGAAGCTTTCTTT.

This clone has a handful of counts. The CDR3, as DNA: TGTGCCAGAAGCCGGACAGGGCAGGAGCAGTACTTC. Its translation: CARSRTGQEQYF. V gene TRBV5-3 combines with J gene TRBJ2-7, with 8 bases that match TRBD1. TRBV5-3 is known as an ORF, though its function is uncertain. Trimming at V came to 4 bases and at J to 7 bases, leaving 4 bases not matched to a gene. The CDR3 runs 12 residues.

The rearrangement uses TRBV7-3 and TRBJ2-7, with D possibly matching TRBD1 (5 bases). Germline CDR1 reads SGHTA; CDR2 reads FQGTGA. The CDR3 has 15 residues. Trimming cost V 6 bases and J 7 bases, with 22 bases left between them. The CDR3 region is CASSSDGQAYVEQYF. The DNA of the CDR3 is TGTGCCAGCAGTTCCGACGGACAAGCCTACGTGGAGCAGTACTTC.

V is TRBV20-1 and J is TRBJ1-2; 7 bases match TRBD1. CDR3 size: 11 residues. Trimming at V came to 6 bases and at J to 8 bases, leaving 6 bases not matched to a gene. Germline CDR1 is DFQATT and CDR2 is SNEGSKA (reference sequence). CDR3 residues: CSAGGGGGYTF. CDR3 in DNA: TGCAGTGCCGGAGGGGGCGGGGGCTACACCTTC.

Regarding this clone: The same CDR3 is also encoded by other DNA sequences in this sample. V is TRBV9 and J is TRBJ2-7; TRBD2 is a possible D gene (6 bases). Per germline, CDR1 SGDLS and CDR2 YYNGEE. V lost 2 bases and J lost 1, with 7 bases in between. CDR3 length equals 13 residues. This CDR3 is CASSVGGSYEQYF. CDR3 sequence (DNA): TGTGCCAGCAGCGTCGGGGGTTCCTACGAGCAGTACTTC.

The rearrangement uses TRBV7-6 and TRBJ2-5, with unresolved D. CDR3 size: 15 residues. The germline gives CDR1 SGHVS, CDR2 FNYEAQ. The V and J ends lost 2 bases and 1 base respectively, with 11 bases between them. Written as DNA, the CDR3 is TGTGCCAGCAGCTTATATCATAACAGCCAAGAGACCCAGTACTTC. Encoded protein: CASSLYHNSQETQYF.